This section outlines one T cell receptor (beta chain) sequence together with its context. Its matching antigen is unknown. This specimen belongs to a study of breast tumors, draining lymph nodes, adjacent tissues. Study-wide results and limits: Compared with lymph nodes, tumors were less diverse; compared with nontumor tissue, more. Most tumor T cells seemingly derive from lymph node, then expand in tumor.

Breast cancer patients provided tissue from their axillary draining lymph nodes. TCRdb re-analysed the multiplex PCR reads in MiXCR, keeping a single row per CDR3 protein. The sample shows roughly 80,000 distinct CDR3 sequences, about 21% of them seen only once. This CDR3 region has 17 residues. The germline CDR1 and CDR2 sequences are SGHTA and FQGTGA. Between the trimmed V and J ends, which lost 6 bases and 8 bases, there was a span of 26 bases. Source material: axillary lymph node tissue. The TCR was taken from a female donor with breast cancer. Some clones in this sample may be carry-over from other donors' samples. The chain links TRBV7-3 to TRBJ2-1; D possibly matches TRBD1 or TRBD2 (5 bases each). The chain's CDR3 is CASSSLRRGPRVHEQFF. The CDR3 DNA follows: TGTGCCAGCAGTTCCCTCCGCCGGGGCCCGAGGGTCCATGAGCAGTTCTTC.